This passage covers 28 T cell receptor beta chains from one sample sequenced in a study of blood T cell repertoires in COVID-19. Sequencing was performed with immunoSEQ multiplex PCR; in TCRdb, only in-frame clones are kept and a portion is missing. This sample has around 260,000 clones, with approximately 87% found just once. Specimen: peripheral blood. These receptors originate from a woman between 45 and 65 years old with acute or convalescent COVID-19.

The chain couples TRBV5-1 to TRBJ1-4, with D perhaps TRBD1 (5 bases). The length of the CDR3 is 14 residues. V was pared by 0 bases and J by 8 bases, with 11 bases between. Per germline, CDR1 SGHRS and CDR2 YFSETQ. The CDR3 DNA is TGCGCCAGCAGCTTGGACGGGGGTTGGGAAAAACTGTTTTTT. Its translation: CASSLDGGWEKLFF.

The chain joins TRBV5-1 to TRBJ2-1; 9 positions agree with TRBD1. The germline gives CDR1 SGHRS, CDR2 YFSETQ. This CDR3 spans 13 amino acids. Trimming took 4 bases from V and 7 from J; bases not matched to a gene: 3. CDR3 region: CASSQTGGNEQFF. As DNA, the CDR3 is TGCGCCAGCAGCCAGACAGGGGGTAATGAGCAGTTCTTC.

This chain uses TRBV9 with TRBJ2-7; D remains unclear. The CDR3 runs to 15 residues. The ends were cut back, 0 bases at V and 3 bases at J, with 13 bases in the middle. Germline lookup yields CDR1 SGDLS and CDR2 YYNGEE. The CDR3 here is CASSVARDQVYEQYF. For the CDR3, the DNA is TGTGCCAGCAGCGTAGCAAGAGATCAGGTCTACGAGCAGTACTTC.

The chain recombines TRBV6-1 with TRBJ2-7; D uncertain. V lost 0 bases to trimming and J lost 3 bases, with 9 bases between them. CDR1 is MNHNS and CDR2 is SASEGT in the germline V gene. This CDR3 spans 14 amino acids. The DNA for the CDR3 is TGTGCCAGCAGTGAAGCGCCGGGTCTCTACGAGCAGTACTTC. Its translation is CASSEAPGLYEQYF.

This chain joins TRBV7-8 and TRBJ2-3; maybe TRBD2 (5 bases). Per germline, CDR1 SGHVS and CDR2 FQNEAQ. This CDR3 contains 15 residues. Trimming shortened V by 4 bases and J by 2 bases, and 13 bases separated the two germline ends. CDR3 loop: CASSSLTGNTDTQYF. The CDR3 DNA follows: TGTGCCAGCAGCTCGCTAACCGGGAACACAGATACGCAGTATTTT.

The V and J genes are TRBV14 and TRBJ2-7; 8 nucleotides line up with TRBD1. The CDR3 covers 13 residues. Germline CDR1 is SGHDN and CDR2 is FVKESK. Germline trimming cut 4 bases from V and 5 bases from J; bases unmatched to any gene: 4. This chain's CDR3 is CASSRDRWNEQYF. CDR3 DNA sequence: TGTGCCAGCAGCCGGGACAGGTGGAACGAGCAGTACTTC.

The rearrangement joins TRBV29-1 to TRBJ2-1; D not resolved. CDR3 length: 13 residues. V was clipped by 4 bases and J by 3 bases, with 10 bases between them. Germline loops: CDR1 SQVTM, CDR2 ANQGSEA. CDR3 residues: CSVVHIGYNEQFF. The CDR3 region has the DNA TGCAGCGTTGTACACATTGGCTACAATGAGCAGTTCTTC.

The chain employs TRBV7-9 and TRBJ2-2; D gene ambiguous. Looked up from germline, CDR1 is SEHNR and CDR2 is FQNEAQ (reference sequence). Trimming took off 6 bases at V and 0 bases at J, with 14 bases between the two ends. The CDR3 is 16 amino acids. CDR3 in DNA: TGTGCCAGCAGTCCGATTGACACACCGAACACCGGGGAGCTGTTTTTT. Translation: CASSPIDTPNTGELFF.

The chain uses TRBV11-2 and TRBJ2-7, with D perhaps matching TRBD2 (6 bases). The CDR3 consists of 15 residues. Trimming took 4 bases from V and 4 from J, leaving 17 bases between them. Germline CDR1 SGHAT, CDR2 FQNNGV. The CDR3 bases are TGTGCCAGCAGCTCCACGCGGAGGGGTGGATACGAGCAGTACTTC. Amino acid sequence: CASSSTRRGGYEQYF.

This clone has only a few counts. The V and J genes are TRBV11-3 and TRBJ1-5; tentatively, D is TRBD1 (6 bases). The germline V and J ends were trimmed by 2 bases and 0 bases, with 14 bases remaining between them. Germline V lookup: CDR1 SGHNT, CDR2 YENEEA. The CDR3 runs to 17 residues. In DNA form, the CDR3 reads TGTGCCAGCAGCTTATCGGCGGACAGACGTAGCAATCAGCCCCAGCATTTT. This encodes CASSLSADRRSNQPQHF.

This chain uses TRBV4-1 with TRBJ2-7; 10 bases are a match to TRBD2. V lost 3 bases to trimming and J lost 0 bases; unmatched junction nucleotides: 5. This CDR3 is 16 amino acids long. Germline V CDR1 and CDR2: MGHRA, YSYEKL. Written as DNA, the CDR3 is TGCGCCAGCAGCCACGGGGCTAGCGGGAGCTCCTACGAGCAGTACTTC. Its protein is CASSHGASGSSYEQYF.

The chain uses TRBV5-1 and TRBJ2-2; maybe TRBD1 (6 bases). The germline V gene encodes CDR1 SGHRS and CDR2 YFSETQ. The ends were cut back, 4 bases at V and 0 bases at J, with 10 bases in the middle. The CDR3 runs to 15 residues. The CDR3 region has the DNA TGCGCCAGCAGCGCCTCAGGGGCGAACACCGGGGAGCTGTTTTTT. Its protein product is CASSASGANTGELFF.

In its sample, this clone was seen once. The junction does not match germline at one end; this may be a read error. The chain recombines TRBV5-1 with TRBJ1-2; TRBD1 matches at 7 bases. From germline, CDR1 is SGHRS and CDR2 YFSETQ. The CDR3 spans 11 residues. CDR3 region: CASSLAGTEVF. CDR3 coding DNA: TGCGCCAGCAGCTTGGCCGGGACAGAGGTCTTC.

The chain links TRBV28 to TRBJ2-7, with D possibly being TRBD2 (6 bases). Germline V gene data show CDR1 as MDHEN and CDR2 as SYDVKM. The CDR3 runs 14 residues. With 10 bases removed from V and 2 bases from J, the gap between germline ends came to 18 bases. CDR3 DNA: TGTGCCACCTTAAACTTCGGGGGAACCTACGAGCAGTACTTC. Amino acids: CATLNFGGTYEQYF.

J is TRBJ2-5 and V is TRBV6-6; 7 nucleotides agree with TRBD1. CDR1 and CDR2 (germline): MNHNY, SVGAGI (reference sequence). J gave up 3 bases and V 5 bases, and 9 bases lay outside the gene matches. The CDR3 has 15 residues. The CDR3 is CASSKNRDSKETQYF. Here the CDR3 DNA reads TGTGCCAGCAGTAAAAATCGGGACAGCAAAGAGACCCAGTACTTC.

The chain employs TRBV27 and TRBJ1-5, with 8 bases identical to TRBD1. The ends lost 3 bases at V and 11 bases at J; junction bases unmatched: 9. Germline V lookup: CDR1 MNHEY, CDR2 SMNVEV (reference sequence). This CDR3 has 14 residues. Written as DNA, the CDR3 is TGTGCCAGCAGTTTTGGACAGGGTAGTACAGCCCAGCATTTT. It translates to CASSFGQGSTAQHF.

This CDR3 reads CASSPTDSLEKLFF. The CDR3, as DNA: TGTGCCAGCAGTCCAACAGACAGTTTGGAAAAACTGTTTTTT. The genes are TRBV28 and TRBJ1-4, with D possibly TRBD1 on 5 matching bases. Deletions cut 5 bases from V and 8 bases from J, with 15 bases between. CDR3 size: 14 residues. From germline, CDR1 is MDHEN and CDR2 SYDVKM.

This clone has more than one count but fewer than ten. The chain combines TRBV27 with TRBJ1-1; possibly TRBD1 for D (5 bases). Germline-derived CDR1 and CDR2 are MNHEY and SMNVEV (reference sequence). The germline V and J ends were trimmed by 2 bases and 8 bases, with 12 bases remaining between them. The CDR3 covers 13 residues. Written as DNA, the CDR3 is TGTGCCAGCAGTTTAACAAGTCGGACAGAAGCTTTCTTT. Translated: CASSLTSRTEAFF.

This clone was seen only once. The rearrangement uses TRBV3-1 (or the pseudogene TRBV3-2) and TRBJ2-1, with 10 positions matching TRBD2. Germline assignment: CDR1 LGHDT and CDR2 YNNKEL (reference sequence). After removal of 5 bases from V and 8 bases from J, the junction contained 6 bases not matched to a gene. The CDR3 loop spans 14 amino acids. The CDR3 region has the DNA TGTGCCAGCAGCGACACTAGCGGGAACGATGAGCAGTTCTTC. Amino acid sequence: CASSDTSGNDEQFF.

V and J are TRBV19 and TRBJ2-3, with TRBD2 identical over 9 bases. The CDR3 has 16 residues. Unmatched junction bases numbered 10, after V lost 3 bases and J lost 6 bases. CDR1 is LNHDA and CDR2 is SQIVND in the germline V gene (reference sequence). Written as DNA, the CDR3 is TGTGCCAGTAGTATCGGAACCGGGACTAGCCGTGATACGCAGTATTTT. Translated: CASSIGTGTSRDTQYF. Complete variable domain (other parts from reference TRBV19 and TRBJ2-3): DGGITQSPKYLFRKEGQNVTLSCEQNLNHDAMYWYRQDPGQGLRLIYYSQIVNDFQKGDIAEGYSVSREKKESFPLTVTSAQKNPTAFYLCASSIGTGTSRDTQYFGPGTRLTVL.

The V and J genes are TRBV6-5 and TRBJ2-7; the match to TRBD2 covers 10 bases. The CDR3 consists of 15 residues. Germline V gene data show CDR1 as MNHEY and CDR2 as SVGAGI. The J segment lost 5 bases and the V segment lost 2 bases, leaving 6 bases of the junction unmatched. In DNA, the CDR3 is TGTGCCAGCAGTTACGTCCTAGCGGGAGTGCACGAGCAGTACTTC. Protein product: CASSYVLAGVHEQYF.

V is TRBV3-1 (or the pseudogene TRBV3-2) and J is TRBJ1-5; maybe TRBD1 (6 bases). The V and J ends lost 4 bases and 5 bases respectively, with 12 bases between them. CDR1 is LGHDT and CDR2 is YNNKEL in the germline V gene (reference sequence). This CDR3 is built from 14 residues. CDR3 DNA sequence: TGTGCCAGCAGCCTTTCGACAGGCCATCAGCCCCAGCATTTT. It yields the protein CASSLSTGHQPQHF.

Only one count was recorded for this clone. The gene calls are TRBV29-1 and TRBJ2-5, with 8 bases that match TRBD2. J gave up 4 bases and V 7 bases, and 5 bases lay outside the gene matches. Germline assignment: CDR1 SQVTM and CDR2 ANQGSEA. CDR3 length: 12 residues. The CDR3 nucleotides are TGCAGCGCCGCTCTAGCGGGAGAGACCCAGTACTTC. This codes for CSAALAGETQYF.

The rearrangement uses TRBV7-2 and TRBJ2-2; D perhaps matches TRBD1 (6 bases). Germline lookup yields CDR1 SGHTA and CDR2 FQGNSA. CDR3 length: 17 residues. Trimming took off 4 bases at V and 1 base at J, with 16 bases between the two ends. The CDR3 here is CASSYPRTAQNTGELFF. The CDR3 DNA follows: TGTGCCAGCAGCTACCCCCGGACAGCACAGAACACCGGGGAGCTGTTTTTT.

The rearrangement links TRBV18 to TRBJ1-1, with TRBD1 matching over 9 bases. The V segment lost 1 base and the J segment 3 bases; nucleotides outside the gene matches: 3. Germline V gives CDR1 KGHSH, CDR2 LQKENI. The CDR3 sequence is 15 residues long. In nucleotides, the CDR3 is TGTGCCAGCTCACCACTAGGGGACAGGGACACTGAAGCTTTCTTT. Translation gives CASSPLGDRDTEAFF. The complete variable domain, with remaining parts taken from reference TRBV18 and TRBJ1-1, reads NAGVMQNPRHLVRRRGQEARLRCSPMKGHSHVYWYRQLPEEGLKFMVYLQKENIIDESGMPKERFSAEFPKEGPSILRIQQVVRGDSAAYFCASSPLGDRDTEAFFGQGTRLTVV.

The chain is built from TRBV11-1 and TRBJ2-1; 10 positions match TRBD2. The CDR3 length is 16 residues. The trim removed 5 bases at V and 0 bases at J, leaving 4 bases unmatched. Germline lookup yields CDR1 SGHAT and CDR2 FQDESV (reference sequence). The CDR3 DNA follows: TGTGCCAGCAGCATCCGACTAGCGGGCTCCTACAATGAGCAGTTCTTC. Translating gives CASSIRLAGSYNEQFF.

The V call is TRBV3-1 (or the pseudogene TRBV3-2), the J call TRBJ1-2; possible D gene TRBD1, 6 bases. The CDR3 is 17 amino acids. CDR1 and CDR2 (germline): LGHDT, YNNKEL (reference sequence). Trimming shortened V by 5 bases and J by 0 bases, and 19 bases separated the two germline ends. This chain's CDR3 is CASSNRDTLETNYGYTF. The DNA for the CDR3 is TGTGCCAGCAGCAACCGGGACACACTAGAAACTAACTATGGCTACACCTTC.

V usage is TRBV19 and J usage is TRBJ2-4; 7 nucleotides line up with TRBD2. The V and J ends lost 3 bases and 2 bases, in that order; junction bases with no gene match: 7. The CDR3 runs to 16 residues. The germline CDR1 and CDR2 sequences are LNHDA and SQIVND (reference sequence). CDR3: CASSIGGEGSKNIQYF. The CDR3 DNA sequence: TGTGCCAGTAGTATTGGTGGGGAGGGGTCCAAAAACATTCAGTACTTC.